A selection of T cell receptor beta chains follows, all from one sample in a study of tumor-infiltrating lymphocytes in oesophageal squamous cell carcinoma. TCRdb reprocessed the PCR reads via MiXCR and lists one record per CDR3 protein. The table lists approximately 18,000 distinct CDR3 sequences, roughly 40% of them singletons, with roughly a third in the top ten. The sequenced sample was normal esophageal tissue next to the tumor. The receptors originated from a female donor with esophageal squamous cell carcinoma. The CDR3 runs from the conserved cysteine through the conserved F or W. Each record gives: V gene, clone size, D gene, J gene, CDR3 protein, CDR3 DNA. The D gene is left open where the match is weak. Size tells how often a clone was seen (once, few, many) or the class of an expanded clone, and some rows leave it out.

v_gene: TRBV7-3
abundance: -
d_gene: -
j_gene: TRBJ2-5
CDR3aa: CASSLASGNQETQYF
CDR3nt: TGTGCCAGCAGCTTAGCTTCCGGGAACCAAGAGACCCAGTACTTC

v_gene: TRBV7-2
abundance: -
d_gene: TRBD2
j_gene: TRBJ2-2
CDR3aa: CASRGTSGRAPGTGELFF
CDR3nt: TGTGCCAGCAGGGGGACTAGCGGGAGGGCCCCGGGCACCGGGGAGCTGTTTTTT

v_gene: TRBV12-3/TRBV12-4
abundance: many
d_gene: -
j_gene: TRBJ1-2
CDR3aa: CASSLAHRSLYNGYTF
CDR3nt: TGTGCCAGCAGTTTAGCCCACAGGAGTTTATATAATGGCTACACCTTC

v_gene: TRBV10-2
abundance: medium-sized
d_gene: TRBD2
j_gene: TRBJ2-1
CDR3aa: CASRTSGANNEQFF
CDR3nt: TGCGCCAGCAGGACTAGCGGAGCCAACAATGAGCAGTTCTTC

v_gene: TRBV19
abundance: many
d_gene: -
j_gene: TRBJ2-1
CDR3aa: CASSILGGQEQFF
CDR3nt: TGTGCCAGTAGTATTTTAGGAGGTCAGGAGCAGTTCTTC

v_gene: TRBV20-1
abundance: -
d_gene: -
j_gene: TRBJ1-5
CDR3aa: CSASPGLSAQPQHF
CDR3nt: TGCAGTGCTTCGCCGGGCCTCTCCGCTCAGCCCCAGCATTTT

v_gene: TRBV7-6
abundance: -
d_gene: -
j_gene: TRBJ2-3
CDR3aa: CASSLRSSGTLTDTQYF
CDR3nt: TGTGCCAGCAGCTTAAGGTCCAGCGGGACACTCACAGATACGCAGTATTTT

v_gene: TRBV6-8
abundance: -
d_gene: -
j_gene: TRBJ2-7
CDR3aa: CASSITWTIIFSYEQYF
CDR3nt: TGTGCCAGCAGTATAACCTGGACTATCATATTCTCTTACGAGCAGTACTTC

v_gene: TRBV7-9
abundance: -
d_gene: TRBD2
j_gene: TRBJ2-1
CDR3aa: CASSSAGNYNEQFF
CDR3nt: TGTGCCAGCAGCTCAGCGGGAAACTACAATGAGCAGTTCTTC

v_gene: TRBV24-1
abundance: -
d_gene: TRBD1
j_gene: TRBJ2-5
CDR3aa: CATSDPNTGTGRKTQYF
CDR3nt: TGTGCCACCAGTGATCCGAACACCGGGACAGGGCGTAAGACCCAGTACTTC

v_gene: TRBV10-3
abundance: many
d_gene: TRBD1
j_gene: TRBJ1-2
CDR3aa: CAISESTGGTGYTF
CDR3nt: TGTGCCATCAGTGAGTCGACAGGGGGTACTGGCTACACCTTC

v_gene: TRBV6-8
abundance: -
d_gene: -
j_gene: TRBJ2-7
CDR3aa: CASRLRGTGEQYF
CDR3nt: TGTGCCAGCAGATTACGGGGGACGGGGGAGCAGTACTTC

v_gene: TRBV5-6
abundance: medium-sized
d_gene: -
j_gene: TRBJ2-5
CDR3aa: CASSLQGTKAETQYF
CDR3nt: TGTGCCAGCAGCTTGCAGGGGACCAAGGCAGAGACCCAGTACTTC

v_gene: TRBV7-3
abundance: few
d_gene: TRBD2
j_gene: TRBJ2-1
CDR3aa: CASSSSGTTNEQFF
CDR3nt: TGTGCCAGCAGCTCATCCGGGACTACCAATGAGCAGTTCTTC

v_gene: TRBV20-1
abundance: once
d_gene: -
j_gene: TRBJ1-5
CDR3aa: CSALGAFSNQPQHF
CDR3nt: TGCAGTGCCCTAGGGGCCTTTAGCAATCAGCCCCAGCATTTT

v_gene: TRBV7-6
abundance: -
d_gene: -
j_gene: TRBJ2-3
CDR3aa: CASSSTGYPDTQYF
CDR3nt: TGTGCCAGCAGCTCCACAGGGTATCCAGATACGCAGTATTTT

v_gene: TRBV6-4
abundance: many
d_gene: TRBD1
j_gene: TRBJ1-2
CDR3aa: CASSLTGTGGAFGYTF
CDR3nt: TGTGCCAGCAGTTTGACCGGGACAGGGGGCGCATTTGGCTACACCTTC

v_gene: TRBV7-9
abundance: medium-sized
d_gene: -
j_gene: TRBJ2-5
CDR3aa: CASSLAGGGGRETQYF
CDR3nt: TGTGCCAGCAGCTTAGCCGGTGGAGGAGGGAGGGAGACCCAGTACTTC

v_gene: TRBV12-3/TRBV12-4
abundance: few
d_gene: -
j_gene: TRBJ2-7
CDR3aa: CASRLHENSYEQYF
CDR3nt: TGTGCCAGCAGGTTACACGAAAACTCCTACGAGCAGTACTTC

v_gene: TRBV7-6
abundance: -
d_gene: -
j_gene: TRBJ2-7
CDR3aa: CASSLPGKPYEQYF
CDR3nt: TGTGCCAGCAGCTTACCAGGGAAACCCTACGAGCAGTACTTC

v_gene: TRBV4-1
abundance: many
d_gene: -
j_gene: TRBJ1-3
CDR3aa: CASSLSEASGNTIYF
CDR3nt: TGCGCCAGCAGTCTGTCGGAGGCCTCTGGAAACACCATATATTTT

v_gene: TRBV7-4
abundance: -
d_gene: -
j_gene: TRBJ1-2
CDR3aa: CASSPPAGGGYTF
CDR3nt: TGTGCCAGCAGCCCCCCCGCGGGGGGTGGCTACACCTTC

v_gene: TRBV6-1
abundance: few
d_gene: -
j_gene: TRBJ2-5
CDR3aa: CASSQWPLGTQYF
CDR3nt: TGTGCCAGCAGTCAATGGCCCCTGGGGACCCAGTACTTC

v_gene: TRBV12-3/TRBV12-4
abundance: -
d_gene: TRBD2
j_gene: TRBJ2-5
CDR3aa: CASSFGGVDTQYF
CDR3nt: TGTGCCAGCAGTTTCGGGGGGGTAGACACCCAGTACTTC

v_gene: TRBV2
abundance: -
d_gene: TRBD2
j_gene: TRBJ2-3
CDR3aa: CASSQREGHPGELYF
CDR3nt: TGTGCCAGCTCCCAGCGGGAGGGCCATCCCGGGGAGCTGTATTTT

v_gene: TRBV5-6
abundance: -
d_gene: TRBD1
j_gene: TRBJ2-5
CDR3aa: CASSYGTEETQYF
CDR3nt: TGTGCCAGCAGCTACGGGACAGAGGAGACCCAGTACTTC

v_gene: TRBV12-3/TRBV12-4
abundance: many
d_gene: -
j_gene: TRBJ2-1
CDR3aa: CASSLAVRREQFF
CDR3nt: TGTGCCAGCAGTTTAGCAGTTCGGAGGGAGCAGTTCTTC

v_gene: TRBV7-8
abundance: few
d_gene: -
j_gene: TRBJ2-5
CDR3aa: CASSLVGATTYVSETQYF
CDR3nt: TGTGCCAGCAGCTTAGTCGGCGCCACTACGTACGTTTCGGAGACCCAGTACTTC

v_gene: TRBV6-5
abundance: -
d_gene: -
j_gene: TRBJ2-6
CDR3aa: CASHYDSSPLHF
CDR3nt: TGTGCCAGCCATTATGATTCGTCACCCCTCCACTTC

v_gene: TRBV11-1
abundance: medium-sized
d_gene: -
j_gene: TRBJ2-7
CDR3aa: CASSLAGKVSYEQYF
CDR3nt: TGTGCCAGCAGCTTAGCGGGGAAAGTCTCCTACGAGCAGTACTTC

v_gene: TRBV28
abundance: few
d_gene: TRBD1
j_gene: TRBJ2-5
CDR3aa: CASSSPGQGETQYF
CDR3nt: TGTGCCAGCAGTTCTCCGGGACAGGGCGAGACCCAGTACTTC

v_gene: TRBV27
abundance: medium-sized
d_gene: -
j_gene: TRBJ1-6
CDR3aa: CASSLARGDSPLHF
CDR3nt: TGTGCCAGCAGTTTAGCCAGGGGAGACTCACCCCTCCACTTT

v_gene: TRBV5-1
abundance: -
d_gene: -
j_gene: TRBJ1-6
CDR3aa: CASSLAGLAHSYEQYF
CDR3nt: TGCGCCAGCAGCTTGGCCGGACTAGCGCACTCCTACGAGCAGTACTTT

v_gene: TRBV7-2
abundance: -
d_gene: TRBD2
j_gene: TRBJ2-7
CDR3aa: CASSGSGLAGAHEQYF
CDR3nt: TGTGCCAGCAGCGGAAGCGGACTAGCGGGAGCCCACGAGCAGTACTTC

v_gene: TRBV7-9
abundance: -
d_gene: TRBD2
j_gene: TRBJ2-2
CDR3aa: CASSPESAGALNTGELFF
CDR3nt: TGTGCCAGCAGCCCTGAATCAGCGGGAGCCCTGAACACCGGGGAGCTGTTTTTT

v_gene: TRBV28
abundance: many
d_gene: -
j_gene: TRBJ2-2
CDR3aa: CASSLIATGELFF
CDR3nt: TGTGCCAGCAGTTTAATAGCCACCGGGGAGCTGTTTTTT

v_gene: TRBV28
abundance: -
d_gene: TRBD2
j_gene: TRBJ2-1
CDR3aa: CASTSLAGGRGANEQFF
CDR3nt: TGTGCCAGCACCTCACTAGCGGGAGGCCGGGGGGCCAATGAGCAGTTCTTC

v_gene: TRBV7-2
abundance: -
d_gene: -
j_gene: TRBJ1-2
CDR3aa: CASSLARSGGYTF
CDR3nt: TGTGCCAGCAGCTTAGCTAGGTCTGGCGGCTACACCTTC

v_gene: TRBV7-3
abundance: -
d_gene: TRBD2
j_gene: TRBJ2-7
CDR3aa: CASSIQTSGSYEQYF
CDR3nt: TGTGCCAGCAGCATACAGACTAGCGGGTCCTACGAGCAGTACTTC

v_gene: TRBV7-2
abundance: -
d_gene: -
j_gene: TRBJ1-2
CDR3aa: CASSFGQHNYGYTF
CDR3nt: TGTGCCAGCAGCTTCGGACAGCACAACTATGGCTACACCTTC

v_gene: TRBV7-2
abundance: few
d_gene: -
j_gene: TRBJ2-1
CDR3aa: CASSLDGTRNEQFF
CDR3nt: TGTGCCAGCAGCTTAGATGGGACAAGGAATGAGCAGTTCTTC

v_gene: TRBV6-8
abundance: -
d_gene: TRBD1
j_gene: TRBJ1-2
CDR3aa: CASSRYPGQGNYGYTF
CDR3nt: TGTGCCAGCAGTAGATACCCGGGACAGGGGAACTATGGCTACACCTTC

v_gene: TRBV2
abundance: many
d_gene: -
j_gene: TRBJ1-4
CDR3aa: CASSIKAERNEKLFF
CDR3nt: TGTGCCAGCAGTATTAAAGCGGAAAGAAATGAAAAACTGTTTTTT

v_gene: TRBV19
abundance: -
d_gene: -
j_gene: TRBJ1-4
CDR3aa: CASSPGLSQELFF
CDR3nt: TGTGCCAGTAGTCCGGGCCTGTCTCAGGAACTGTTTTTT

v_gene: TRBV7-7
abundance: -
d_gene: -
j_gene: TRBJ2-5
CDR3aa: CASSTTFEDGETQYF
CDR3nt: TGTGCTAGCAGCACTACGTTTGAGGATGGAGAGACCCAGTACTTC

v_gene: TRBV7-6
abundance: many
d_gene: TRBD1
j_gene: TRBJ2-7
CDR3aa: CASSRDRDYYNEQYF
CDR3nt: TGTGCCAGCAGCCGGGACAGGGACTACTACAATGAGCAGTACTTC

v_gene: TRBV7-1
abundance: -
d_gene: TRBD2
j_gene: TRBJ2-7
CDR3aa: CASSRGTSGVEQYF
CDR3nt: TGTGCCAGCAGCCGCGGGACTAGCGGGGTCGAGCAGTACTTC

v_gene: TRBV6-1
abundance: -
d_gene: -
j_gene: TRBJ2-1
CDR3aa: CASSYPWTNEQFF
CDR3nt: TGTGCCAGCAGTTACCCATGGACAAATGAGCAGTTCTTC

v_gene: TRBV6-8
abundance: -
d_gene: TRBD1
j_gene: TRBJ2-7
CDR3aa: CASSYGTGAYEQYF
CDR3nt: TGTGCCAGCAGTTACGGGACAGGGGCCTACGAGCAGTACTTC

v_gene: TRBV19
abundance: -
d_gene: -
j_gene: TRBJ2-5
CDR3aa: CATRQTETQYF
CDR3nt: TGTGCCACCAGACAGACGGAGACCCAGTACTTC

v_gene: TRBV7-2
abundance: once
d_gene: TRBD1
j_gene: TRBJ2-7
CDR3aa: CASSVWTGGTYEQYF
CDR3nt: TGTGCCAGCAGCGTATGGACAGGGGGAACCTACGAGCAGTACTTC

v_gene: TRBV7-2
abundance: -
d_gene: -
j_gene: TRBJ2-7
CDR3aa: CASSQGFLNEQYF
CDR3nt: TGTGCCAGCAGTCAGGGTTTTTTGAACGAGCAGTACTTC

v_gene: TRBV7-3
abundance: many
d_gene: TRBD2
j_gene: TRBJ2-5
CDR3aa: CASSSGLEQTQYF
CDR3nt: TGTGCCAGCAGCTCGGGACTAGAACAGACCCAGTACTTC

v_gene: TRBV11-1
abundance: -
d_gene: -
j_gene: TRBJ2-3
CDR3aa: CASSTWGTDTQYF
CDR3nt: TGTGCCAGCAGCACGTGGGGAACAGATACGCAGTATTTT

v_gene: TRBV28
abundance: -
d_gene: -
j_gene: TRBJ2-5
CDR3aa: CASSLRGRAGETQYF
CDR3nt: TGTGCCAGCAGTTTACGTGGCAGGGCGGGAGAGACCCAGTACTTC

v_gene: TRBV19
abundance: -
d_gene: -
j_gene: TRBJ2-1
CDR3aa: CASSSRLDVYNEQFF
CDR3nt: TGTGCCAGTAGTTCCCGACTAGATGTCTACAATGAGCAGTTCTTC

v_gene: TRBV11-2
abundance: -
d_gene: -
j_gene: TRBJ2-1
CDR3aa: CASSSSVEQFF
CDR3nt: TGTGCCAGCAGCTCCTCTGTTGAGCAGTTCTTC